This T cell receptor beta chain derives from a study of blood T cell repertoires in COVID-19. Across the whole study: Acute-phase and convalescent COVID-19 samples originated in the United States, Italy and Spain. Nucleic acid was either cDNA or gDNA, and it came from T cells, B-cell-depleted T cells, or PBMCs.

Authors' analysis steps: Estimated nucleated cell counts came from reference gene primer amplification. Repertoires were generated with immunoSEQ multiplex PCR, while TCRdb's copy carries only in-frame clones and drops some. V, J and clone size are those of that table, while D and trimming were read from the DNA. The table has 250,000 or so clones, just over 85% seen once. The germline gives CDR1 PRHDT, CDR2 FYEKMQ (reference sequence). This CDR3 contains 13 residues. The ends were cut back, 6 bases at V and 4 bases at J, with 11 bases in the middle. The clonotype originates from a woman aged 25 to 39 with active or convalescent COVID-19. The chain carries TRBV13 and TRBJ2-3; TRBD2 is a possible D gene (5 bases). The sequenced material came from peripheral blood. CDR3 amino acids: CASRGTSSDTQYF. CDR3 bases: TGTGCCAGCAGGGGTACTAGTTCAGATACGCAGTATTTT. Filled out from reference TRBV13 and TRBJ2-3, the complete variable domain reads AAGVIQSPRHLIKEKRETATLKCYPIPRHDTVYWYQQGPGQDPQFLISFYEKMQSDKGSIPDRFSAQQFSDYHSELNMSSLELGDSALYFCASRGTSSDTQYFGPGTRLTVL.